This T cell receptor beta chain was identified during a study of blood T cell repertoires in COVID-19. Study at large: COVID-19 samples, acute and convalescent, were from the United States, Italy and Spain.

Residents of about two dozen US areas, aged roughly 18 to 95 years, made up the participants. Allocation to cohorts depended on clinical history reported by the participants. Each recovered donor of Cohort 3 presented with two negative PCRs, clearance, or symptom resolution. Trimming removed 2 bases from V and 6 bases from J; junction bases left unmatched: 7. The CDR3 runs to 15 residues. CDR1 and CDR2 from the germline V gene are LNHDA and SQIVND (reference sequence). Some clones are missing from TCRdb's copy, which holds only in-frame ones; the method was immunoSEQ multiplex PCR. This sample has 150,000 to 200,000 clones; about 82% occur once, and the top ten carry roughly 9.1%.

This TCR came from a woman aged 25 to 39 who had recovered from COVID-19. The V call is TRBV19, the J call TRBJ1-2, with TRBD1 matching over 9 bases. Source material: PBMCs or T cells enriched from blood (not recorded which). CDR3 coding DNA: TGTGCCAGTAGTATACAGGGACAGGGAAGGGATGGCTACACCTTC. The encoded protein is CASSIQGQGRDGYTF.